The TCR beta chain described here comes from a study of brain T cells in children with intractable seizures. Study-level points and caveats: Clones missing pre-surgery may reflect undersampling of that blood sample. Patients' HCMV serostatus was unknown; virus specificity rests on CDR3 similarity alone.

The sequenced cases were selected for having the highest brain T cell transcript signatures. Patients received at least one anti-epileptic drug before surgery. The assay was immunoSEQ multiplex PCR, and TCRdb's table has in-frame clones only and misses some. The sample includes 80,000 or so clones, about 90% of them seen just once. As to this clone: Its antigen is still unknown.

This CDR3 spans 14 amino acids. V was cut by 2 bases and J by 2 bases, with 10 bases left in between. Germline assignment: CDR1 SGHNT and CDR2 YYREEE (reference sequence). The sample here was peripheral blood, taken at surgery. The V gene is TRBV5-4, the J gene TRBJ1-2; D may be TRBD1 (5 bases). This TCR came from a girl between 2 and 10 years old with Rasmussen encephalitis and intractable seizures. In nucleotides, the CDR3 is TGTGCCAGCAGCTTCGAGGCAGGGAACTATGGCTACACCTTC. Its protein is CASSFEAGNYGYTF.